This T cell receptor beta chain was documented in a study of cytomegalovirus exposure and HLA in healthy donors. Study-level results: Indistinguishable V segments, including TRBV6-2 and TRBV6-3, were excluded. Later on, a genetic analysis was performed. It linked a missense variant in DCLRE1C with V- and J-gene trimming of TCR beta. Previously analyzed data showed that most TCR beta V segments were productive at a frequency of about 90% or about 30%.

PCR was performed using 60 Vbeta and 13 Jbeta primers. Profiled with immunoSEQ multiplex PCR; TCRdb holds only in-frame clones, not every one. The sample records about 92,000 clones, 81% being singletons. Note on this clone: The antigen is unknown.

The germline gives CDR1 SGHAT, CDR2 FQNNGV. V was trimmed by 5 bases and J by 7 bases, leaving 14 bases between them. This CDR3 has 13 residues. The sequence was collected from a girl aged 2 to 9 in good health and CMV-seropositive. The chain carries TRBV11-2 and TRBJ1-2, with D tentatively TRBD1 (5 bases). The sample taken for sequencing was PBMCs. The CDR3 DNA is TGTGCCAGCAGCCCCCAAGGGACTACTGGCTACACCTTC. Protein product: CASSPQGTTGYTF.